This T cell receptor (beta chain) was observed in a study of cytomegalovirus exposure and HLA in healthy donors. The study, taken as a whole, reports: The study found most TCR sequences rare, yet found some public TCRs in many donors. Among TCR beta chains, those listed as cytomegalovirus-associated numbered under 200.

Concerning this clone itself: The antigen remains undetermined.

The CDR3 covers 14 residues. Trimming at V came to 5 bases and at J to 7 bases, leaving 7 bases not matched to a gene. CDR1 MNHNS and CDR2 SASEGT come from the germline V gene. In the PCR, 60 Vbeta and 13 Jbeta primers were used. Data came from immunoSEQ multiplex PCR; TCRdb stores just in-frame clones and leaves some out. The sample yields 130,000 to 150,000 clones, roughly 79% seen once. This rearrangement joins TRBV6-1 to TRBJ1-5, with TRBD1 matching over 8 bases. This TCR came from a woman in her thirties or forties in good health and CMV-seropositive. The sequenced sample consisted of PBMCs. The CDR3 spells CASSQDRGGQPQHF. CDR3 DNA: TGTGCCAGCAGTCAAGACAGGGGAGGACAGCCCCAGCATTTT.